This TCR beta chain was captured in a study of Graves' ophthalmopathy and Graves' hyperthyroidism. Study observations and caveats: Thyroid clonotypes that were expanded above 0.001 frequency mostly also appeared in blood.

This clonotype was counted ten times or more. The antigen is unknown. The germline gives CDR1 DFQATT, CDR2 SNEGSKA (reference sequence). V was pared by 0 bases and J by 8 bases, with 16 bases between. CDR3 length: 15 amino acids. Ophthalmopathic donors had moderate-to-severe activity, CAS ≥3 and NOSPECS ≥4, with disease that had lasted under 3 months. The PBMC fraction was derived from over 9 ml of fresh peripheral blood. TCR beta CDR3 regions were amplified from RNA transcripts. The first-round RT-PCR employed HTBI primers together with the Qiagen OneStep RT-PCR kit. A multiplex PCR was then performed as the second round. MiXCR, run by TCRdb on the multiplex PCR reads, gives a single entry per CDR3 protein. The table includes about 400,000 distinct CDR3 sequences, approximately 20% detected once.

What was sequenced was peripheral blood. This receptor was obtained from a woman between 18 and 29 years old with Graves' ophthalmopathy. This chain joins TRBV20-1 and TRBJ1-4, with D unresolved. The CDR3 nucleotides are TGCAGTGCTAGAGATTTCGGATTTAGTGGGGAAAAACTGTTTTTT. Protein sequence: CSARDFGFSGEKLFF.